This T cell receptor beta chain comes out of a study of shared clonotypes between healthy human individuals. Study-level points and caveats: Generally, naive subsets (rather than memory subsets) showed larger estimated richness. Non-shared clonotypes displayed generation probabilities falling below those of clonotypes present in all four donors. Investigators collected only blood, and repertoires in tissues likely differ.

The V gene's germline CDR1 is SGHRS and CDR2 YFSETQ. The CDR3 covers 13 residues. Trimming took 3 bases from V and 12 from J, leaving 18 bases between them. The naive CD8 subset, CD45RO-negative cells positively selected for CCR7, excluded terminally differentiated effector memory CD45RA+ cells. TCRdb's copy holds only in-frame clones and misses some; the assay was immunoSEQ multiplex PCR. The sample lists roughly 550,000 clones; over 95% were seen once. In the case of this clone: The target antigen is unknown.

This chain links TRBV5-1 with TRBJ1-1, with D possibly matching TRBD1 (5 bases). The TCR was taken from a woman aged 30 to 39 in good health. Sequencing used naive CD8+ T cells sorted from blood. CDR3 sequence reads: CASSSGELEQSFF. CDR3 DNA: TGCGCCAGCAGCTCGGGGGAGCTCGAACAGTCTTTCTTT.